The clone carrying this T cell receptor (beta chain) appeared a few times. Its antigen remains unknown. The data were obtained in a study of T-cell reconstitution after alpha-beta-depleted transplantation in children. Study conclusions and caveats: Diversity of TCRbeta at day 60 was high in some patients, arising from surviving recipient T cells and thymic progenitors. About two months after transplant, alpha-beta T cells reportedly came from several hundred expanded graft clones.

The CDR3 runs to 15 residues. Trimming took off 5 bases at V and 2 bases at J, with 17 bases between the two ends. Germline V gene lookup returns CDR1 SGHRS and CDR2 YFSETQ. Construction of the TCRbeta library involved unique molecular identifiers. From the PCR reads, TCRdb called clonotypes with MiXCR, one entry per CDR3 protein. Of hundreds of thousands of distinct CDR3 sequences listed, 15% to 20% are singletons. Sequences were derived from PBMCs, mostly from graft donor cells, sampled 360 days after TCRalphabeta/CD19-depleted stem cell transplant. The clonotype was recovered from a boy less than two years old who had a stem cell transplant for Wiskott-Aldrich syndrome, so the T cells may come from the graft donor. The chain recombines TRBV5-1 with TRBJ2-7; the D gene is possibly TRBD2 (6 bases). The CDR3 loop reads CASSWWGVPAYEQYF. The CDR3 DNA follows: TGCGCCAGCAGTTGGTGGGGGGTTCCAGCCTACGAGCAGTACTTC.